This note documents a single T cell receptor (beta chain) sequence. What it recognizes is unknown. The data were taken from a study of cytomegalovirus exposure and HLA in healthy donors. The PCR was carried out with 60 Vbeta primers and 13 Jbeta primers. Some clones are missing from TCRdb's copy, which holds only in-frame ones; the method was immunoSEQ multiplex PCR. The table records about 130,000 clones, 80% of them present only once. From germline, CDR1 is KGHSY and CDR2 FQNENV. The CDR3 is 13 residues long. V was trimmed by 4 bases and J by 3 bases, leaving 9 bases between them. General study points: In an earlier analysis, in some 500 donors, most V segments appeared productive either ~90% or ~30% of the time. Researchers left out some V segments, among them TRBV6-2 and TRBV6-3, as indistinguishable. The authors later found most CMV-associated TCR beta chains appeared HLA-restricted.

Sequenced sample: PBMCs. The rearrangement uses TRBV16 and TRBJ1-1; weak D call: TRBD1 (6 bases). The clonotype comes from a male donor in good health and CMV-seronegative. CDR3 bases: TGTGCCAGCAGCCCTCAGGGGCACACTGAAGCTTTCTTT. Translation: CASSPQGHTEAFF.